These T cell receptor beta chains were read from a single sample in a study of blood T cell repertoires in COVID-19. Measured with immunoSEQ multiplex PCR; TCRdb has only the in-frame clones, and not every one. Altogether some 270,000 clones are present, about 84% being singletons, with the ten largest covering roughly 6.2%. The sequenced sample was peripheral blood. Receptor source: a woman over 75 with COVID-19, enrolled during active disease. CDR3s leave out the opening cysteine and the closing phenylalanine or tryptophan. The order of the fields is J gene, V gene, clone size, CDR3 protein. Clone size is not always given. Where it is, it says once, few, many or a class for expanded clones.

J: TRBJ2-3
V: TRBV6-4
size: .
CDR3: ASSDVWRASTDTQY

J: TRBJ2-2
V: TRBV5-1
size: .
CDR3: ASSLFSTGELF

J: TRBJ1-4
V: TRBV30
size: .
CDR3: AFAAGAGNEKLF

J: TRBJ2-1
V: TRBV29-1
size: once
CDR3: SVARQGGYNEQF

J: TRBJ1-6
V: TRBV6-6
size: .
CDR3: ASMVGQSPLH

J: TRBJ2-2
V: TRBV10-3
size: .
CDR3: AISAPASGGYTGELF

J: TRBJ2-7
V: TRBV2
size: .
CDR3: ASTMGHASYEQY

J: TRBJ2-5
V: TRBV10-3
size: .
CDR3: AITSDQETQY

J: TRBJ2-3
V: TRBV5-1
size: .
CDR3: ASSLGRGDTQY

J: TRBJ2-3
V: TRBV9
size: .
CDR3: ASSVAGSGLKDTQY

J: TRBJ1-5
V: TRBV4-2
size: .
CDR3: ASSQIQKDSNQPQH

J: TRBJ1-6
V: TRBV2
size: .
CDR3: ASRLLSSVNSPLH

J: TRBJ2-3
V: TRBV6-5
size: once
CDR3: ASSKQGHSTDTQY

J: TRBJ1-5
V: TRBV24-1
size: .
CDR3: ATSDSQAIPYSNQPQH

J: TRBJ2-7
V: TRBV15
size: .
CDR3: ATGSGGSSYEQY

J: TRBJ2-5
V: TRBV14
size: few
CDR3: ASSQELNSQETQY

J: TRBJ1-1
V: TRBV16
size: few
CDR3: ASSQSGLKNTEAF

J: TRBJ1-1
V: TRBV28
size: .
CDR3: ASQQLTDSAEAF

J: TRBJ2-2
V: TRBV2
size: .
CDR3: ASNFEGGTGELF

J: TRBJ2-7
V: TRBV4-3
size: .
CDR3: ASSPRTGGSYEQY

J: TRBJ2-7
V: TRBV6-5
size: .
CDR3: ASSYRGAPYEQY

J: TRBJ1-2
V: TRBV18
size: .
CDR3: ASSPPAHGQGGGYT

J: TRBJ2-5
V: TRBV5-4
size: few
CDR3: ASSGGTGVETQY

J: TRBJ1-6
V: TRBV6-5
size: .
CDR3: ASSYDKGHGNSPLH

J: TRBJ1-2
V: TRBV28
size: .
CDR3: ASGDGYT

J: TRBJ1-2
V: TRBV6-5
size: once
CDR3: ASSQGNYGYT

J: TRBJ2-1
V: TRBV5-4
size: .
CDR3: ASSYPGTGSGNEQF

J: TRBJ1-5
V: TRBV30
size: .
CDR3: AWSPGTVFQPQH

J: TRBJ1-1
V: TRBV11-2
size: .
CDR3: ASSLSRMQGSSAF

J: TRBJ1-1
V: TRBV27
size: .
CDR3: ASSRTRSRDTEAF

J: TRBJ2-1
V: TRBV19
size: .
CDR3: ASTSRQGGGEQF

J: TRBJ1-1
V: TRBV7-9
size: .
CDR3: ASSHTGTVAEAF

J: TRBJ1-5
V: TRBV6-5
size: .
CDR3: ASSRGGAGNQPQH

J: TRBJ1-2
V: TRBV28
size: .
CDR3: ASSLLGQGSYGYT

J: TRBJ2-3
V: TRBV4-1
size: .
CDR3: ASSQDLIYTDTQY

J: TRBJ2-2
V: TRBV19
size: .
CDR3: ASSVKGQHTGELF

J: TRBJ2-5
V: TRBV7-9
size: .
CDR3: ASIRGQGEETQY

J: TRBJ1-1
V: TRBV6-5
size: .
CDR3: ASTGVNTEAF

J: TRBJ2-5
V: TRBV14
size: once
CDR3: ASSRGQRDSETQY

J: TRBJ1-5
V: TRBV28
size: .
CDR3: ASSFIFFGRVGNQPQH

J: TRBJ1-1
V: TRBV5-1
size: .
CDR3: ASRRGQELNTEAF

J: TRBJ1-5
V: TRBV5-5
size: .
CDR3: ASSLEAGGGSQPQH

J: TRBJ1-4
V: TRBV19
size: .
CDR3: ASSVDRGQSF

J: TRBJ1-5
V: TRBV5-1
size: .
CDR3: ASSLEPSTGGGNQPQH

J: TRBJ1-1
V: TRBV10-3
size: .
CDR3: AISDFSGNTEAF

J: TRBJ2-7
V: TRBV7-9
size: .
CDR3: ASSSTGTGDEQY

J: TRBJ2-4
V: TRBV30
size: .
CDR3: AWSDWTAQAKNIQY

J: TRBJ1-1
V: TRBV5-1
size: few
CDR3: ASSSTGGWPEAF

J: TRBJ2-3
V: TRBV7-9
size: .
CDR3: ASSLLGSTDTQY

J: TRBJ2-5
V: TRBV4-1
size: .
CDR3: ASSRLQVAGGQETQY

J: TRBJ2-3
V: TRBV11-3
size: .
CDR3: ASSPTIYTDTQY

J: TRBJ2-2
V: TRBV19
size: .
CDR3: ASRSSGLINTGELF

J: TRBJ2-2
V: TRBV5-1
size: .
CDR3: ASSPGQGANGELF